The 22 T cell receptor beta chains in this list originate from one sample, sequenced in a study of OX40 agonist ivuxolimab in advanced cancers. The receptor library was made with the immunoSEQ multiplex PCR assay. Entries here come from immuneACCESS through TCRdb and include only in-frame sequences with V and J called. Some clones fail to appear in such tables; in the studies checked, an unresolved V gene covers under half of the shortfall, and the cause of the remainder is unknown. The sample includes 69,000 or so clones, with more than 75% observed a single time. The leading ten clones occupy about 5.9% of the sample. The starting material was CD4+ or CD8+ T cells sorted from blood, obtained in a trial of the OX40 agonist ivuxolimab. The receptors were sampled from an adult with an advanced solid tumor such as melanoma, head and neck, liver or kidney cancer.

This clone was found a few times. The rearrangement uses TRBV7-2 and TRBJ2-3; D unclear. Trimming removed 4 bases from V and 2 bases from J, with 1 base in between. This CDR3 is built from 11 residues. Germline CDR1 and CDR2: SGHTA and FQGNSA. CDR3 loop: CASSSTDTQYF. Here the CDR3 DNA reads TGTGCCAGCAGCTCCACAGATACGCAGTATTTT.

The rearrangement uses TRBV5-5 and TRBJ2-2; D could derive from TRBD1 or TRBD2 (5 bases each). V dropped 0 bases and J dropped 5 bases, with 14 bases sitting between them. This CDR3 has 16 residues. Germline assignment: CDR1 SGHKS and CDR2 YYEKEE (reference sequence). CDR3 sequence (DNA): TGTGCCAGCAGCTTGGCCGGCGTTTGGGGGACCGGGGAGCTGTTTTTT. Its translation: CASSLAGVWGTGELFF.

The chain employs TRBV7-2 and TRBJ2-7; no reliable D call. The CDR3 has 12 residues. V gave up 8 bases and J gave up 3 bases, with 11 bases separating them. The V gene's germline CDR1 is SGHTA and CDR2 FQGNSA. The CDR3: CASGAIGYEQYF. In DNA, the CDR3 is TGTGCCAGCGGCGCCATAGGCTACGAGCAGTACTTC.

This chain connects TRBV5-1 to TRBJ2-7; 13 bases are shared with TRBD2. The CDR3 has 16 amino acids. Germline CDR1 and CDR2: SGHRS and YFSETQ. V was pared by 0 bases and J by 6 bases, with 6 bases of the junction left unmatched. The chain's CDR3 is CASSLGGTSGVFEQYF. The CDR3 coding sequence is TGCGCCAGCAGCTTGGGTGGGACTAGCGGGGTATTCGAGCAGTACTTC.

At least ten counts were recorded for this clone. This chain connects TRBV29-1 to TRBJ2-7, with 7 bases aligning to TRBD1. The CDR3 is 11 amino acids. The junction had 4 bases not matched to a gene; V was cut back by 7 bases and J by 4 bases. Per the germline V gene, CDR1 is SQVTM and CDR2 is ANQGSEA. The CDR3 DNA sequence: TGCAGCGGTCGGGACAGTTACGAGCAGTACTTC. This encodes CSGRDSYEQYF.

J is TRBJ2-2 and V is TRBV4-1; 11 bases agree with TRBD2. The CDR3 is made up of 18 amino acids. Germline trimming cut 0 bases from V and 5 bases from J; bases unmatched to any gene: 8. The germline gives CDR1 MGHRA, CDR2 YSYEKL. CDR3 protein: CASSQDMWTSGWTGELFF. CDR3 bases: TGCGCCAGCAGCCAAGATATGTGGACTAGCGGGTGGACCGGGGAGCTGTTTTTT.

The chain's CDR3 is CASMGTLYTTNEKLFF. The CDR3 DNA is TGTGCCAGCATGGGGACCCTTTACACAACTAATGAAAAACTGTTTTTT. The chain combines TRBV28 with TRBJ1-4; weak D call: TRBD1 (5 bases). The CDR3 covers 16 residues. Between the trimmed V and J ends, which lost 7 bases and 0 bases, there was a span of 15 bases. The germline V gene encodes CDR1 MDHEN and CDR2 SYDVKM.

This chain uses TRBV5-8 with TRBJ2-5; 7 bases are a match to TRBD1. After removal of 3 bases from V and 5 bases from J, the junction contained 4 bases not matched to a gene. CDR3 size: 13 residues. CDR1 and CDR2 (germline): SGHTS, YDEGEE. The CDR3 here is CASSSTGRETQYF. In nucleotides, the CDR3 is TGTGCCAGCAGCTCGACAGGGCGGGAGACCCAGTACTTC.

This clone came up once. V gene TRBV7-2 combines with J gene TRBJ2-7; D assignment may be TRBD1 or TRBD2 (5 bases each). V dropped 3 bases and J dropped 6 bases, with 15 bases sitting between them. This CDR3 region has 14 residues. Germline-derived CDR1 and CDR2 are SGHTA and FQGNSA. This CDR3 reads CASSLSGTTREQYF. In DNA form, the CDR3 reads TGTGCCAGCAGCTTGTCAGGGACGACTCGCGAGCAGTACTTC.

Here the CDR3 DNA reads TGTGCCAGCAGCTTAGCGAGCGGACATCGTTCACCCCTCCACTTT. Its translation is CASSLASGHRSPLHF. The chain has TRBV11-1 and TRBJ1-6; the D gene is possibly TRBD1 (5 bases). CDR1 is SGHAT and CDR2 is FQDESV in the germline V gene (reference sequence). V was cut by 0 bases and J by 9 bases, with 12 bases left in between. CDR3 length: 15 amino acids.

V is TRBV21-1 and J is TRBJ1-2. TRBV21-1 is shown as a pseudogene. The CDR3 covers 13 residues. The CDR3 DNA follows: TGTGCCAGCCTCTCGGGGGGGATCTATGGCTACACCTTC. It yields the protein CASLSGGIYGYTF.

The chain combines TRBV5-1 with TRBJ1-2, with TRBD1 matching 11 bases. The CDR3 loop spans 14 amino acids. Germline CDR1 is SGHRS and CDR2 is YFSETQ. J was trimmed by 5 bases and V by 3 bases; bases with no gene match: 3. The CDR3 reads CASSSDRGLYGYTF. In nucleotides, the CDR3 is TGCGCCAGCAGCTCGGACAGGGGGCTGTATGGCTACACCTTC. Drawing the rest from reference TRBV5-1 and TRBJ1-2, the complete variable domain is KAGVTQTPRYLIKTRGQQVTLSCSPISGHRSVSWYQQTPGQGLQFLFEYFSETQRNKGNFPGRFSGRQFSNSRSEMNVSTLELGDSALYLCASSSDRGLYGYTFGSGTRLTVV.

The rearrangement links TRBV5-5 to TRBJ1-2; 7 bases line up with TRBD1. J lost 4 bases, V lost 0 bases, and 6 bases had no gene match. The CDR3 runs to 15 residues. Germline V gene lookup returns CDR1 SGHKS and CDR2 YYEKEE (reference sequence). Here the CDR3 DNA reads TGTGCCAGCAGCTTGGGGATACAGGGGCTCTATGGCTACACCTTC. Residues: CASSLGIQGLYGYTF.

The rearrangement links TRBV7-2 to TRBJ2-6; 9 nucleotides agree with TRBD1. Trimming at V came to 5 bases and at J to 2 bases, leaving 7 bases not matched to a gene. The CDR3 is made up of 17 amino acids. Germline assignment: CDR1 SGHTA and CDR2 FQGNSA. The CDR3 spells CASSPRTGGAGANVLTF. Written as DNA, the CDR3 is TGTGCCAGCAGCCCTAGAACAGGGGGCGCTGGGGCCAACGTCCTGACTTTC. Based on the CDR3 plus reference TRBV7-2 and TRBJ2-6, the full variable domain is GAGVSQSPSNKVTEKGKDVELRCDPISGHTALYWYRQSLGQGLEFLIYFQGNSAPDKSGLPSDRFSAERTGGSVSTLTIQRTQQEDSAVYLCASSPRTGGAGANVLTFGAGSRLTVL.

This sequence joins TRBV5-4 and TRBJ2-3; 8 bases map to TRBD2. CDR1 SGHNT and CDR2 YYREEE come from the germline V gene (reference sequence). V trimming: 0 bases; J trimming: 0 bases; junction bases outside the gene matches: 0. The CDR3 is 15 amino acids. The CDR3 DNA reads as TGTGCCAGCAGCTTGGCGGGGGGGAGCACAGATACGCAGTATTTT. The encoded protein is CASSLAGGSTDTQYF. Combining the CDR3 with reference TRBV5-4 and TRBJ2-3 gives the whole variable domain ETGVTQSPTHLIKTRGQQVTLRCSSQSGHNTVSWYQQALGQGPQFIFQYYREEENGRGNFPPRFSGLQFPNYSSELNVNALELDDSALYLCASSLAGGSTDTQYFGPGTRLTVL.

This sequence joins TRBV5-6 and TRBJ2-7; tentatively, D is TRBD1 (5 bases). Per germline, CDR1 SGHDT and CDR2 YYEEEE. V dropped 4 bases and J dropped 3 bases, with 8 bases sitting between them. The CDR3 loop spans 12 amino acids. This CDR3 is CASSRDSYEQYF. The CDR3 DNA follows: TGTGCCAGCAGCCGTGACAGCTACGAGCAGTACTTC.

The genes are TRBV7-3 and TRBJ1-1, with TRBD1 matching over 8 bases. Germline V CDR1 and CDR2: SGHTA, FQGTGA. The CDR3 loop spans 13 amino acids. The J segment lost 5 bases and the V segment lost 4 bases, leaving 3 bases of the junction unmatched. The CDR3 DNA sequence: TGTGCCAGCAGCTCCCACAGGGGGACTGAAGCTTTCTTT. Its translation is CASSSHRGTEAFF.

This clone was observed many times. V usage is TRBV10-3 and J usage is TRBJ1-5; 7 nucleotides align to TRBD1. The CDR3 runs to 13 residues. Germline loops: CDR1 ENHRY, CDR2 SYGVKD. After removal of 5 bases from V and 5 bases from J, the junction contained 3 bases not matched to a gene. The CDR3 bases are TGTGCCATCAGTCGGGACAGCGATCAGCCCCAGCATTTT. Translated: CAISRDSDQPQHF.

The rearrangement links TRBV5-8 to TRBJ2-5; TRBD1 matches at 7 bases. Germline V gene data show CDR1 as SGHTS and CDR2 as YDEGEE. With 4 bases clipped from V and 10 bases from J, the junction kept 4 bases outside the gene matches. This CDR3 is 11 amino acids long. The CDR3 here is CASSGDSFQYF. CDR3 DNA sequence: TGTGCCAGCAGCGGGGACAGTTTCCAGTACTTC.

This clone was counted a single time. The chain couples TRBV28 to TRBJ2-7; 10 bases map to TRBD2. J was trimmed by 7 bases and V by 5 bases; bases with no gene match: 8. The CDR3 loop spans 14 amino acids. Germline V gives CDR1 MDHEN, CDR2 SYDVKM. The CDR3 DNA reads TGTGCCAGCAGTCCAGCGGGAGGGATCCGGGAGCAGTACTTC. It yields the protein CASSPAGGIREQYF.

The CDR3 reads CASSQVLDSPEETQYF. The DNA of the CDR3 is TGCGCCAGCAGCCAAGTTTTGGACAGTCCCGAAGAGACCCAGTACTTC. The rearrangement uses TRBV4-1 and TRBJ2-5; D is possibly TRBD1 (6 bases). Trimming removed 1 base at V and 3 bases at J, with 15 bases between. Germline values: CDR1 MGHRA, CDR2 YSYEKL. This CDR3 is 16 amino acids long.

The chain recombines TRBV27 with TRBJ2-7; 7 nucleotides line up with TRBD1. The junction had 4 bases not matched to a gene; V was cut back by 5 bases and J by 0 bases. This CDR3 has 14 amino acids. Looked up from germline, CDR1 is MNHEY and CDR2 is SMNVEV (reference sequence). CDR3 DNA sequence: TGTGCCAGCAGTAGACAGGGCCCCTCCTACGAGCAGTACTTC. Its protein product is CASSRQGPSYEQYF.